This TCR beta chain was found in a study of T-cell reconstitution after alpha-beta-depleted transplantation in children. This CDR3 spans 13 amino acids. Trimming pared 5 bases from V and 2 bases from J, leaving 11 bases between. Germline V CDR1 and CDR2: SQVTM, ANQGSEA. As it was prepared, the TCRbeta library received unique molecular identifiers. TCRdb reprocessed the PCR reads with MiXCR, giving one entry per CDR3 protein. The table includes more than 100,000 distinct CDR3 sequences, under 30% detected once. V and J are TRBV29-1 and TRBJ2-3; D is unresolved. This receptor was identified in a male patient under 10 years old who had a stem cell transplant for chronic granulomatous disease, so the T cells may come from the graft donor. The input for sequencing was PBMCs, mostly from graft donor cells, taken 180 days after TCRalphabeta/CD19-depleted stem cell transplant. CDR3 nucleotide sequence: TGCAGCGTTTTCGCGGCGTTCACAGATACGCAGTATTTT. It is translated as CSVFAAFTDTQYF.